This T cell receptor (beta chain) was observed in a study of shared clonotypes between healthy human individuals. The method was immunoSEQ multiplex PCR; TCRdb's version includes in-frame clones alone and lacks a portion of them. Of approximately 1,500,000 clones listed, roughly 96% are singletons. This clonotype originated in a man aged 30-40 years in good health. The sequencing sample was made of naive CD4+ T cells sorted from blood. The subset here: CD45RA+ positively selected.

This CDR3 reads CASSKDARTGELFF. CDR3 nucleotides: TGTGCCAGCAGTAAAGATGCGAGAACCGGGGAGCTGTTTTTT. V is TRBV2 and J is TRBJ2-2; no reliable D call. The V gene's germline CDR1 is SNHLY and CDR2 FYNNEI. Trimming pared 5 bases from V and 5 bases from J, leaving 12 bases between. This CDR3 has 14 amino acids.